The rows below give T cell receptor beta chains drawn from one sample of a study of blood T cell repertoires in COVID-19. Using immunoSEQ multiplex PCR, the repertoire was profiled, and TCRdb retains in-frame clones only, with some absent. The sample contains 55,000 to 75,000 clones, nearly 90% of which appear only once. The sample comprised peripheral blood. Receptor source: a man aged 45-60 years with active COVID-19. Both conserved end residues are part of each CDR3. D genes are given only for firm matches. The size entry is marked missing in some rows and otherwise reads once, few, many or a size class.

>once|TRBV7-3|NA|TRBJ1-3
TGTGCCAGCAGCTTAATTCCGGGGTCTGGAAACACCATATATTTT
CASSLIPGSGNTIYF
>NA|TRBV6-6|NA|TRBJ1-2
TGTGCCAGCAGGGACCTTGTTTCAGGGACCTTC
CASRDLVSGTF
>NA|TRBV12-5|TRBD2|TRBJ2-3
TGTGCTAGTGGAGCGAGCGGGGGTGATACGCAGTATTTT
CASGASGGDTQYF
>NA|TRBV19|TRBD1|TRBJ1-3
TGTGCCAGTAGTATAGACTCCACAGGGGCTCGGCGCTACGGAAACACCATATATTTT
CASSIDSTGARRYGNTIYF
>NA|TRBV6-5|NA|TRBJ2-7
TGTGCCAGCAGTTTCGCCGGCCAGGCAAGCTCCTACGAGCAGTACTTC
CASSFAGQASSYEQYF
>NA|TRBV2|NA|TRBJ1-4
TGTGCCAGCAGTAGGGGTTCTGAAAAACTGTTTTTT
CASSRGSEKLFF
>NA|TRBV2|NA|TRBJ2-5
TGTGCCAGCAGTGAAATGACTACTCCTGAAGGGACCCAGTACTTC
CASSEMTTPEGTQYF
>NA|TRBV5-6|NA|TRBJ2-3
TGTGCCAGCAGCTTAGGGGCAGGGTCAGATACGCAGTATTTT
CASSLGAGSDTQYF
>NA|TRBV6-1|TRBD1|TRBJ1-2
TGTGCCAGCAGTGAAGTGACGGACAGGACCTATGGCTACACCTTC
CASSEVTDRTYGYTF
>NA|TRBV5-6|TRBD2|TRBJ2-1
TGTGCCAGCAGCAGGACGGGACTAGCGGAGTTCTTC
CASSRTGLAEFF
>NA|TRBV14|NA|TRBJ1-6
TGTGCCAGCAGCCAAGATGGAGCTAGCTCCTATAATTCACCCCTCCACTTT
CASSQDGASSYNSPLHF
>NA|TRBV30|NA|TRBJ2-5
TGTGCCTGGAGGAAGGGGGGGTCCGAGACTTCGGAGACCCAGTACTTC
CAWRKGGSETSETQYF
>NA|TRBV29-1|NA|TRBJ1-1
TGCAGCGTTGCAGCCGTCCGGGGAGCTTTCTTT
CSVAAVRGAFF
>NA|TRBV9|NA|TRBJ2-7
TGTGCCAGCAGCCCCGGGACTCTTGCGTCCTACGAGCAGTACTTC
CASSPGTLASYEQYF
>NA|TRBV5-1|NA|TRBJ2-5
TGCGCCAGCAGCTTGCCTTTTCTGGAGACCCAGTACTTC
CASSLPFLETQYF
>NA|TRBV6-5|TRBD1|TRBJ1-2
TGTGCCAGCAAGGGTACAGGGGAAAACTATGGCTACACCTTC
CASKGTGENYGYTF
>NA|TRBV6-4|TRBD1|TRBJ2-3
TGTGCCAGCAGCCTGGGACAGGGGGCCGCAGATACGCAGTATTTT
CASSLGQGAADTQYF
>NA|TRBV12-3/TRBV12-4|NA|TRBJ2-3
TGTGCCAGCAGTGGGAGACGGACAGATACGCAGTATTTT
CASSGRRTDTQYF
>NA|TRBV19|TRBD1|TRBJ1-2
TGTGCCAGTAGTTCTACGGGTATGGGACAGTTTGGCTACACCTTC
CASSSTGMGQFGYTF
>NA|TRBV28|TRBD2|TRBJ2-2
TGTGCCAGCAGTTTATCCGTACTAGCGGGGGCCACCGGGGAGCTGTTTTTT
CASSLSVLAGATGELFF
>NA|TRBV7-9|NA|TRBJ2-5
TGTGCCAGCAGCTCCGGGGGTGTTGAGGGGGAGACCCAGTACTTC
CASSSGGVEGETQYF
>NA|TRBV18|NA|TRBJ2-6
TGTGCCAGCTCAGTCCGCGGTTCTGGGGCCAACGTCCTGACTTTC
CASSVRGSGANVLTF
>NA|TRBV6-1|NA|TRBJ2-6
TGTGCCAGCAGTGAAGGGAGGGCTGGGGCCAACGTCCTGACTTTC
CASSEGRAGANVLTF
>NA|TRBV5-1|TRBD1|TRBJ2-7
TGCGCCAGCAGGCTGACAGGGGGCCAACTCTCGTACGAGCAGTACTTC
CASRLTGGQLSYEQYF